This T cell receptor (beta chain) was recovered during a study of shared clonotypes between healthy human individuals. The authors ran the assay at deep level. Measured with immunoSEQ multiplex PCR; TCRdb has only the in-frame clones, and not every one. The data hold 950,000 to 1,100,000 clones, with 60% to 80% observed a single time. Germline V lookup: CDR1 SGHVS, CDR2 FQNEAQ. V was trimmed by 1 base and J by 5 bases, leaving 12 bases between them. The CDR3 has 16 residues. Regarding the study as a whole: Roughly 4.7% was the fraction of naive CD4 clonotypes found shared across several donors.

Points on this clone: Its antigen is unidentified.

The rearrangement joins TRBV7-8 to TRBJ1-6; D perhaps matches TRBD1 (5 bases). The sequence was collected from a man aged 18 to 29 in good health. Sequenced input: memory CD4+ T cells sorted from blood. The subset denotes: CD45RA-negative fraction. This chain's CDR3 is CASSLVTQGNNSPLHF. In DNA, the CDR3 is TGTGCCAGCAGCTTAGTAACCCAGGGTAATAATTCACCCCTCCACTTT.